This is a list of T cell receptor beta chains from one sample in a study of technical replicates of blood from a few donors. Assay used: immunoSEQ multiplex PCR; TCRdb lists only in-frame clones, some missing. The data hold about 83,000 clones, with about 90% observed a single time. The specimen was T cells isolated from PBMCs. Every receptor here comes from a human donor in good health. The CDR3 runs from the conserved cysteine through the conserved F or W. D genes are given only for firm matches. Expanded clones are given a class, and other clones once, few, many or no size at all.

d_call	v_call	j_call	cdr3_length	clone_size	cdr3_aa	cdr3_nt
-	TRBV9	TRBJ2-2	16	once	CASSVGGQMNTGELFF	TGTGCCAGCAGCGTAGGGGGGCAGATGAACACCGGGGAGCTGTTTTTT
-	TRBV28	TRBJ2-2	13	-	CASSSGEGGELFF	TGTGCCAGCAGTTCCGGGGAAGGCGGGGAGCTGTTTTTT
-	TRBV11-3	TRBJ1-2	13	-	CASSLGDYYGYTF	TGTGCCAGCAGCTTAGGAGATTACTATGGCTACACCTTC
TRBD1	TRBV30	TRBJ1-2	13	-	CAWRGQGFYGYTF	TGTGCCTGGAGGGGACAGGGCTTTTATGGCTACACCTTC
-	TRBV28	TRBJ2-2	13	once	CASSSSRGGELFF	TGTGCCAGCAGTTCTTCCCGGGGCGGGGAGCTGTTTTTT
-	TRBV11-2	TRBJ1-3	17	-	CASSPTLLPGTGNTIYF	TGTGCCAGCAGCCCCACACTCCTCCCAGGGACTGGAAACACCATATATTTT
-	TRBV29-1	TRBJ1-2	13	-	CSVDSVHDYGYTF	TGCAGCGTTGACAGCGTTCACGACTATGGCTACACCTTC
TRBD2	TRBV11-3	TRBJ2-2	18	-	CASSRLGLAGDYTGELFF	TGTGCCAGCAGCCGATTGGGACTAGCGGGGGATTATACCGGGGAGCTGTTTTTT
-	TRBV7-9	TRBJ2-4	17	-	CASSLGEEGLAKNIQYF	TGTGCCAGCAGCTTGGGTGAAGAGGGACTAGCCAAAAACATTCAGTACTTC
TRBD1	TRBV27	TRBJ2-1	15	-	CASSTPTGKLGGQFF	TGTGCCAGCAGCACGCCGACAGGGAAACTTGGGGGTCAGTTCTTC
TRBD1	TRBV5-1	TRBJ2-7	17	-	CASSQGTGQGLGDEQYF	TGCGCCAGCAGCCAAGGGACGGGACAGGGTTTGGGCGACGAGCAGTACTTC
TRBD2	TRBV29-1	TRBJ2-1	19	-	CSVPNPASGKKSSYNEQFF	TGCAGCGTCCCTAATCCTGCTAGCGGGAAGAAGAGCTCCTACAATGAGCAGTTCTTC
TRBD2	TRBV7-9	TRBJ2-7	15	-	CASSTYSGGDDEQYF	TGTGCCAGCAGCACCTATAGCGGGGGGGACGACGAGCAGTACTTC
-	TRBV28	TRBJ2-3	13	-	CASIGSFTDTQYF	TGTGCCAGCATCGGGAGCTTCACAGATACGCAGTATTTT
TRBD2	TRBV6-1	TRBJ2-1	14	-	CASSGDYSYNEQFF	TGTGCCAGCAGCGGGGACTACTCCTACAATGAGCAGTTCTTC
TRBD1	TRBV12-5	TRBJ2-2	15	-	CASGGQAFYTGELFF	TGTGCTAGTGGCGGACAGGCCTTCTACACCGGGGAGCTGTTTTTT
-	TRBV19	TRBJ1-2	11	once	CASSIRGGYTF	TGTGCCAGTAGTATTCGAGGCGGCTACACCTTC
-	TRBV30	TRBJ2-7	14	-	CAWSVRQKLYEQYF	TGTGCCTGGAGTGTACGGCAGAAACTATACGAGCAGTACTTC
-	TRBV6-6	TRBJ2-7	14	-	CASSPSGTSYEQYF	TGTGCCAGCAGCCCGAGCGGTACCTCCTACGAGCAGTACTTC
-	TRBV19	TRBJ2-6	17	-	CASSIGFPRTGANVLTF	TGTGCCAGTAGTATCGGGTTCCCGAGGACTGGGGCCAACGTCCTGACTTTC
-	TRBV2	TRBJ2-7	15	-	CASSQIGGLNYEQYF	TGTGCCAGCAGTCAGATCGGGGGACTCAACTACGAGCAGTACTTC
-	TRBV7-9	TRBJ1-1	16	-	CASKRQVVSFGTEAFF	TGTGCCAGCAAAAGACAGGTAGTTTCCTTTGGCACTGAAGCTTTCTTT
TRBD1	TRBV19	TRBJ2-7	13	-	CATNRGDSYEQYF	TGTGCCACCAACAGGGGGGATTCTTACGAGCAGTACTTC
TRBD2	TRBV7-9	TRBJ2-7	18	-	CASSPRVGSGGTYYEQYF	TGTGCCAGCAGCCCCCGGGTCGGGAGCGGGGGGACCTACTACGAGCAGTACTTC
-	TRBV30	TRBJ1-2	13	once	CAWRSRDTGGYTF	TGTGCCTGGCGATCGAGGGACACCGGGGGCTACACCTTC
-	TRBV6-5	TRBJ2-3	15	once	CASSYATGVSDTQYF	TGTGCCAGCAGTTACGCCACGGGGGTTTCAGATACGCAGTATTTT
-	TRBV7-3	TRBJ2-1	15	-	CASSQYRGSYNEQFF	TGTGCCAGCAGCCAATACCGGGGCTCCTACAATGAGCAGTTCTTC
-	TRBV11-2	TRBJ1-2	14	-	CASSRESQDYGYTF	TGTGCCAGCAGCAGAGAGTCCCAGGACTATGGCTACACCTTC
-	TRBV19	TRBJ1-2	14	-	CAIGPGEANYGYTF	TGTGCCATAGGGCCGGGGGAAGCTAACTATGGCTACACCTTC
-	TRBV30	TRBJ1-1	12	-	CAWSRVNTEAFF	TGTGCCTGGAGCAGGGTGAACACTGAAGCTTTCTTT
-	TRBV7-8	TRBJ2-1	16	-	CASSFQGPTFYNEQFF	TGTGCCAGCAGCTTTCAGGGGCCTACCTTTTACAATGAGCAGTTCTTC
TRBD1	TRBV11-3	TRBJ1-2	15	once	CASSITGGDNYGYTF	TGTGCCAGCAGCATTACAGGGGGCGATAACTATGGCTACACCTTC
TRBD1	TRBV5-4	TRBJ1-6	15	-	CASSPDRVLDSPLHF	TGTGCCAGCAGCCCGGACAGGGTATTGGATTCACCCCTCCACTTT
TRBD2	TRBV28	TRBJ2-7	15	-	CASSFSGGEENEQYF	TGTGCCAGCAGTTTCAGTGGGGGGGAGGAAAACGAGCAGTACTTC
TRBD2	TRBV5-1	TRBJ2-3	14	-	CASSFGGDADTQYF	TGCGCCAGCAGCTTCGGGGGGGACGCAGATACGCAGTATTTT
TRBD2	TRBV4-1	TRBJ2-1	15	-	CASSHPGLAGLEQFF	TGCGCCAGCAGCCACCCGGGACTAGCGGGCCTTGAGCAGTTCTTC
-	TRBV7-9	TRBJ2-2	17	-	CASSLGITGSYTGELFF	TGTGCCAGCAGCTTGGGCATAACAGGGTCGTACACCGGGGAGCTGTTTTTT
TRBD1	TRBV4-1	TRBJ1-5	14	-	CASSLLTGNQPQHF	TGCGCCAGCAGCCTTCTGACAGGGAATCAGCCCCAGCATTTT
TRBD1	TRBV11-3	TRBJ2-5	14	-	CASSNRTGQETQYF	TGTGCCAGCAGCAATAGGACAGGCCAAGAGACCCAGTACTTC
TRBD2	TRBV2	TRBJ2-1	14	-	CASSVLAGPNEQFF	TGTGCCAGCAGTGTTCTAGCGGGGCCCAATGAGCAGTTCTTC
-	TRBV5-4	TRBJ1-1	14	-	CASSARTENTEAFF	TGTGCCAGCAGCGCACGGACAGAGAACACTGAAGCTTTCTTT
-	TRBV12-5	TRBJ1-2	12	-	CASGLPLYGYTF	TGTGCTAGTGGTCTCCCTCTTTATGGCTACACCTTC
-	TRBV21-1	TRBJ2-2	15	-	CASSKGGANTGELFF	TGTGCCAGCAGCAAGGGTGGGGCTAACACCGGGGAGCTGTTTTTT
TRBD2	TRBV14	TRBJ2-7	13	-	CASSQDWGGMQYF	TGTGCCAGCAGCCAAGATTGGGGGGGAATGCAGTACTTC
-	TRBV7-2	TRBJ1-2	14	-	CASSTTSGVGGYTF	TGTGCCAGCAGCACGACGTCCGGGGTGGGTGGCTACACCTTC
-	TRBV13	TRBJ1-5	13	few	CASRRGFDQPQHF	TGTGCCAGCAGAAGGGGGTTTGATCAGCCCCAGCATTTT
TRBD1	TRBV5-1	TRBJ1-4	14	once	CASSGGFSSEKLFF	TGCGCCAGCTCAGGGGGTTTTTCATCTGAAAAACTGTTTTTT
TRBD1	TRBV6-4	TRBJ1-5	14	-	CASSAAGGSQPQHF	TGTGCCAGCAGTGCGGCAGGGGGTAGTCAGCCCCAGCATTTT
-	TRBV9	TRBJ1-1	16	-	CASSVVAPGFGAEAFF	TGTGCCAGCAGCGTAGTGGCTCCCGGTTTCGGGGCTGAAGCTTTCTTT
TRBD1	TRBV6-6	TRBJ1-3	14	-	CASSYRDREAPIYF	TGTGCCAGCAGTTACCGGGACAGGGAGGCCCCCATATATTTT